The source of this T cell receptor (beta chain) is a study of T cells after yellow fever vaccination. Study-level background: Preparing low-cell-number fractions relied on SMART-Seq v4 Ultra Low Input.

The study made its TCR cDNA through 5'RACE template switching. That step introduced a universal primer site along with UMIs. TCRdb called the 5' RACE reads again in MiXCR, with one record for every CDR3 protein. The sample lists 50,000 to 65,000 distinct CDR3 sequences; 6% to 8.5% were seen once. Germline CDR1 reads SGHRS; CDR2 reads YFSETQ. The CDR3 contains 17 residues. General observations from the study: Abundant clonotypes from the bulk population could get into FACS-sorted repertoires as contaminants.

There are many counts of this clonotype. The germline gene is not matched at one end of the junction; a read error may be the cause. The sequences come from CD8+ T cells not binding an NS4B(214-222) dextramer, sorted from PBMCs, collected roughly 45 days after the first yellow fever vaccination. This clonotype was sampled from a young man who received the YFV17D yellow fever vaccine. This chain connects TRBV5-1 to TRBJ2-5; D could derive from TRBD1 or TRBD2 (5 bases each). The CDR3 DNA follows: TGCGCCAGCAGCTTGGCCATTAGGTTAGGGACGGCAGAGAGCCAGTACTTC. It codes for CASSLAIRLGTAESQYF.